Sequencing of this T cell receptor beta chain was carried out in a study of CD8+ T cells in alopecia areata. At the level of the study: Administration of oral tofacitinib to treated patients was at 5 to 10 mg twice daily. General study results and limits: TCR sharing across patients was less clear than in mice, possibly HLA-related.

The table lists this clone with many counts. Its antigen remains unknown. This CDR3 region has 17 residues. Treatment given: oral pan-JAK inhibitor, 5-10 mg twice daily. In alopecia areata patients, both lesional scalp punch biopsies and peripheral blood were collected. Extracted RNA was reverse transcribed into cDNA, the sequencing template. TCRdb's copy holds only in-frame clones and misses some; the assay was immunoSEQ multiplex PCR. Of approximately 210,000 clones listed, roughly three fifths were seen once; the top ten hold roughly 1.3%. The material sequenced was CD4+ T cells sorted from blood, taken between weeks 47 and 50, from a patient treated with tofacitinib. This clonotype was sampled from a human donor with alopecia areata. V is TRBV12-2 and J is TRBJ2-1; the DNA was not used to check the table's D call, TRBD2. TRBV12-2 is marked as a pseudogene. CDR3 region: CASRLASPGLAANEQFF. The CDR3 bases are TGTGCAAGTCGCTTAGCCAGTCCCGGACTAGCGGCGAATGAGCAGTTCTTC.